These T cell receptor beta chains were read from a single sample in a study of T cells in narcolepsy. TCRdb's table, derived via immunoSEQ multiplex PCR, lists solely in-frame clones and lacks some. This sample has some 13,000 clones, with 70% to 90% found just once. Sequenced material: CD45RA- memory CD4+ T cells from PBMCs. The receptors stem from a human donor with narcolepsy. CDR3s include the opening cysteine and the closing phenylalanine or tryptophan. D genes are given only for firm matches. Not all rows give a size; the values are once, few, many and, for expanded clones, a class.

V	J	size	D	CDR3	DNA
TRBV9	TRBJ2-1	once	.	CASSVRPSLAEQFF	TGTGCCAGCAGCGTAAGGCCTAGCTTAGCCGAGCAGTTCTTC
TRBV4-1	TRBJ2-2	.	TRBD2	CASSQELTSLSGELFF	TGCGCCAGCAGCCAAGAGTTGACTAGCCTTTCCGGGGAGCTGTTTTTT
TRBV6-4	TRBJ1-6	.	TRBD1	CASSAPGQGARGSYNSPLHF	TGTGCCAGCAGTGCTCCGGGACAGGGGGCGAGAGGGTCCTATAATTCACCCCTCCACTTT
TRBV15	TRBJ2-2	once	TRBD1	CATSRAPGQGANGELFF	TGTGCCACCAGCAGGGCCCCCGGACAGGGGGCAAACGGGGAGCTGTTTTTT
TRBV2	TRBJ2-7	.	TRBD2	CASSEAGLGYEQYF	TGTGCCAGCAGTGAAGCGGGACTAGGCTACGAGCAGTACTTC
TRBV18	TRBJ1-2	.	.	CASSARQELYGYTF	TGTGCCAGCTCAGCACGACAGGAGCTCTATGGCTACACCTTC
TRBV4-2	TRBJ2-6	.	.	CASSQVGGPYQISGANVLTF	TGTGCCAGCAGCCAAGTCGGGGGTCCATACCAGATCTCTGGGGCCAACGTCCTGACTTTC
TRBV19	TRBJ2-7	.	TRBD2	CASSRTSGSREQYF	TGTGCCAGTAGTAGAACTAGCGGGAGTCGCGAGCAGTACTTC
TRBV10-3	TRBJ2-1	.	TRBD1	CAISLQGAMNNEQFF	TGTGCCATCAGTTTACAGGGGGCAATGAACAATGAGCAGTTCTTC
TRBV5-1	TRBJ1-2	.	TRBD1	CASSSSGTVYGYTF	TGCGCCAGCAGCTCTTCCGGGACAGTCTATGGCTACACCTTC
TRBV5-6	TRBJ2-5	.	TRBD1	CASSLKGRGQETQYF	TGTGCCAGCAGCTTGAAGGGCAGGGGGCAAGAGACCCAGTACTTC
TRBV5-4	TRBJ2-7	.	TRBD2	CASSRGGAIVGSYEQYF	TGTGCCAGCAGCCGGGGGGGGGCGATAGTGGGTTCCTACGAGCAGTACTTC
TRBV5-6	TRBJ1-2	.	TRBD1	CASSLPTGKFSGYTF	TGTGCCAGCAGCTTGCCGACAGGGAAGTTTTCTGGCTACACCTTC
TRBV29-1	TRBJ2-6	.	.	CSVQISGANVLTF	TGCAGCGTTCAGATCTCTGGGGCCAACGTCCTGACTTTC
TRBV28	TRBJ1-2	.	TRBD1	CASRRSGGGASGYTF	TGTGCCAGCAGACGATCCGGAGGGGGCGCAAGTGGCTACACCTTC
TRBV2	TRBJ1-1	.	.	CASTRGGVAEAFF	TGTGCCAGCACCCGCGGAGGGGTCGCTGAAGCTTTCTTT
TRBV6-1	TRBJ2-1	.	.	CASSAPRGFGYEQFF	TGTGCCAGCAGTGCCCCGAGGGGGTTTGGCTATGAGCAGTTCTTC
TRBV5-1	TRBJ1-6	.	TRBD1	CASSPGTVNSNSPLHF	TGCGCCAGCAGCCCCGGGACAGTGAATTCTAATTCACCCCTCCACTTT
TRBV6-1	TRBJ2-5	.	.	CASTLLNQETQYF	TGTGCCAGCACCCTACTGAACCAAGAGACCCAGTACTTC
TRBV28	TRBJ2-7	once	TRBD1	CASSLPLPTGGVYEQYF	TGTGCCAGCAGTTTACCCCTACCGACAGGGGGCGTTTACGAGCAGTACTTC
TRBV30	TRBJ2-1	.	TRBD2	CAWSRTGGNEQFF	TGTGCCTGGAGTAGGACGGGGGGCAATGAGCAGTTCTTC
TRBV19	TRBJ1-4	few	.	CASNLRATNEKLFF	TGTGCCAGTAACCTGCGGGCAACTAATGAAAAACTGTTTTTT
TRBV5-4	TRBJ1-6	.	.	CASSLRGRGINSPLHF	TGTGCCAGCAGTTTACGTGGGAGGGGTATTAATTCACCCCTCCACTTT
TRBV25-1	TRBJ2-2	.	TRBD2	CASGRGASFTGELFF	TGTGCCAGCGGGAGGGGCGCGTCCTTCACCGGGGAGCTGTTTTTT
TRBV5-1	TRBJ1-4	few	TRBD1	CASSLERRTGISEKLFF	TGCGCCAGCAGCCTCGAACGCAGGACAGGGATTTCGGAAAAACTGTTTTTT
TRBV6-5	TRBJ2-7	.	.	CASNLRGSYEQYF	TGTGCCAGCAATTTGCGGGGCTCCTACGAGCAGTACTTC
TRBV19	TRBJ1-1	once	TRBD1	CASSKQGMTNTEAFF	TGTGCCAGTAGTAAACAGGGGATGACGAACACTGAAGCTTTCTTT
TRBV30	TRBJ2-7	.	TRBD2	CALTGLAGPYSEQYF	TGTGCCCTGACCGGACTAGCGGGTCCGTACTCCGAGCAGTACTTC
TRBV6-6	TRBJ2-7	.	TRBD1	CASIRGPAYEQYF	TGTGCCAGCATCAGGGGGCCCGCCTACGAGCAGTACTTC
TRBV7-2	TRBJ2-1	.	TRBD2	CASSLGAGGYNEQFF	TGTGCCAGCAGCCTCGGGGCGGGAGGGTACAATGAGCAGTTCTTC
TRBV19	TRBJ2-7	.	.	CASSHHSQGSEQYF	TGTGCCAGTAGCCATCACTCTCAGGGATCCGAGCAGTACTTC
TRBV9	TRBJ2-7	once	TRBD1	CASSVGGQGALKAYEQYF	TGTGCCAGCAGCGTGGGGGGACAGGGGGCATTAAAAGCCTACGAGCAGTACTTC
TRBV4-2	TRBJ1-1	.	.	CASSQDGRNTEAFF	TGTGCCAGCAGCCAAGATGGTAGGAACACTGAAGCTTTCTTT
TRBV6-1	TRBJ2-7	.	.	CATHLSSSYEQYF	TGTGCCACCCATCTGAGTAGCTCCTACGAGCAGTACTTC
TRBV10-3	TRBJ2-3	.	TRBD2	CATQTSGSTQYF	TGTGCCACCCAGACTAGCGGGAGTACGCAGTATTTT
TRBV18	TRBJ1-2	.	.	CASSPRSGINYGYTF	TGTGCCAGCTCACCACGTTCAGGGATTAACTATGGCTACACCTTC
TRBV7-6	TRBJ2-7	.	TRBD2	CASSPGLAGDSSYEQYF	TGTGCCAGCAGCCCGGGACTAGCGGGAGATAGCTCCTACGAGCAGTACTTC
TRBV30	TRBJ2-1	.	.	CAWTRIGEEQFF	TGTGCCTGGACACGAATCGGAGAAGAGCAGTTCTTC
TRBV6-5	TRBJ2-7	.	TRBD2	CASSYQASGSYEQYF	TGTGCCAGCAGTTACCAGGCTAGCGGGAGCTACGAGCAGTACTTC
TRBV7-3	TRBJ2-1	medium-sized	.	CASSPGIYNEQFF	TGTGCCAGCAGCCCCGGGATTTACAATGAGCAGTTCTTC
TRBV27	TRBJ2-1	.	TRBD2	CASSLLTSGRVNEQFF	TGTGCCAGCAGTTTACTAACTAGCGGGAGAGTCAATGAGCAGTTCTTC